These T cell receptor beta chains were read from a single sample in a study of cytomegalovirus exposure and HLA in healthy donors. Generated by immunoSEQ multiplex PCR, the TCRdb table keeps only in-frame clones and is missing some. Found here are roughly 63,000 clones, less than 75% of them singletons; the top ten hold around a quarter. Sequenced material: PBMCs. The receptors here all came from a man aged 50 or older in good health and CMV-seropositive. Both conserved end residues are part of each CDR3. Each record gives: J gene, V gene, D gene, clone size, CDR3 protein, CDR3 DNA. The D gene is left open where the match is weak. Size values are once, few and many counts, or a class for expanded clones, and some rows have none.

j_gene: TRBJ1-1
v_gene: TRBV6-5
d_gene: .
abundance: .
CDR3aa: CASSYIPAGTEAFF
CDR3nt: TGTGCCAGCAGTTATATCCCGGCGGGCACTGAAGCTTTCTTT

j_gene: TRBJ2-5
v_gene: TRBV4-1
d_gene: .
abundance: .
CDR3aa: CASSPIPGGGETQYF
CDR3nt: TGCGCCAGCAGCCCCATTCCCGGGGGAGGAGAGACCCAGTACTTC

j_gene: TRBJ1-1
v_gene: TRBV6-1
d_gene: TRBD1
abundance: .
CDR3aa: CASSAQGDGTEAFF
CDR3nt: TGTGCCAGCAGTGCGCAGGGGGATGGCACTGAAGCTTTCTTT

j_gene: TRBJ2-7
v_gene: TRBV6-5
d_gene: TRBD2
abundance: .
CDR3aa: CASSYSLAGNSYEQYF
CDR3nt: TGTGCCAGCAGTTACTCCTTAGCGGGGAACTCCTACGAGCAGTACTTC

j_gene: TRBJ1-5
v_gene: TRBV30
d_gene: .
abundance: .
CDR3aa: CAWSGGERLTDSNQPQHF
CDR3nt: TGTGCCTGGAGTGGGGGGGAACGGCTCACCGATAGCAATCAGCCCCAGCATTTT

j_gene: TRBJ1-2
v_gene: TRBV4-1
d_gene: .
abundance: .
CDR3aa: CASSLFQGTNYGYTF
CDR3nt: TGCGCCAGCAGCCTCTTCCAGGGGACTAACTATGGCTACACCTTC

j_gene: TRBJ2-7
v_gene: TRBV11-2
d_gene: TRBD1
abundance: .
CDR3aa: CASSLDGQGSYEQYF
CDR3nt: TGTGCCAGCAGCTTAGATGGACAGGGGTCTTACGAGCAGTACTTC

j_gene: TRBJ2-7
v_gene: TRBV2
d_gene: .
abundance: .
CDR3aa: CASSEATGLSSYEQYF
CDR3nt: TGTGCCAGCAGTGAAGCGACAGGATTAAGCTCCTACGAGCAGTACTTC

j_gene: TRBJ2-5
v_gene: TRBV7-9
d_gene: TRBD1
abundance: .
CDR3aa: CASSLGTATIQETQYF
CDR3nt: TGTGCCAGCAGCCTGGGGACAGCAACAATTCAAGAGACCCAGTACTTC

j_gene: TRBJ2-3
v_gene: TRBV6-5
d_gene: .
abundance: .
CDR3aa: CASTSTGLLNTQYF
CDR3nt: TGTGCCAGCACCTCCACGGGACTTCTAAATACGCAGTATTTT

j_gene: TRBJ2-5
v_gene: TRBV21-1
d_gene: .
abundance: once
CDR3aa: CASNPRGAGVRARTQYF
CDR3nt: TGTGCCAGCAACCCACGGGGAGCGGGAGTCAGGGCTCGGACCCAGTACTTC

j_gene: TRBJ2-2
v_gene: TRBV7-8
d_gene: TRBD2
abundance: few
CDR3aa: CASSTGKLAGVTGELFF
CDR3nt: TGTGCCAGCAGTACTGGGAAACTAGCGGGGGTCACCGGGGAGCTGTTTTTT

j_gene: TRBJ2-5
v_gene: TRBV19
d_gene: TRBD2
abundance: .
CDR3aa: CASSPTSVGETQYF
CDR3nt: TGTGCCAGTAGTCCAACTAGCGTCGGGGAGACCCAGTACTTC

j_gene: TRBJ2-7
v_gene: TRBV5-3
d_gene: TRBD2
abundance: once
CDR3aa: CARNQPLAGGSEQYF
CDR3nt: TGTGCCAGAAACCAACCTCTAGCGGGAGGAAGCGAGCAGTACTTC

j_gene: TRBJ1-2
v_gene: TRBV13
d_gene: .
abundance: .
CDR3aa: CASSLVGRTQYGYTF
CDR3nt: TGTGCCAGCAGCTTAGTGGGGAGAACCCAGTATGGCTACACCTTC

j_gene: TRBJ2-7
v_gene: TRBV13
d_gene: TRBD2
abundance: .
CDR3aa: CASSFSGRPSYEQYF
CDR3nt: TGTGCCAGCAGCTTTAGCGGGAGGCCCTCCTACGAGCAGTACTTC

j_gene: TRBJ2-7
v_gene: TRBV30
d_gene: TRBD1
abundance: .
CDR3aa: CAWSGEPATGFSYEQYF
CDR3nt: TGTGCCTGGAGTGGGGAGCCGGCGACAGGGTTCTCCTACGAGCAGTACTTC

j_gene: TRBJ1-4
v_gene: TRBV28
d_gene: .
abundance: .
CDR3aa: CASGDKPPTNEKLFF
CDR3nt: TGTGCCAGCGGGGACAAGCCCCCAACTAATGAAAAACTGTTTTTT

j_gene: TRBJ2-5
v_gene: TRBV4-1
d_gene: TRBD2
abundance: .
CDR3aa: CASSQLAGGRELGTQYF
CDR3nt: TGCGCCAGCAGCCAATTAGCGGGGGGCCGGGAATTGGGGACCCAGTACTTC

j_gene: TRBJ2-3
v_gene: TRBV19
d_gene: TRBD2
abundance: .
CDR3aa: CASSNWEGNHRDTDTQYF
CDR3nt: TGTGCCAGTAGTAATTGGGAGGGGAACCACCGGGACACAGATACGCAGTATTTT

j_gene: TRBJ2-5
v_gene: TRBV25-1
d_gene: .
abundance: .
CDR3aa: CASSELTGGREETQYF
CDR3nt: TGTGCCAGCAGTGAATTGACGGGGGGCAGGGAGGAGACCCAGTACTTC

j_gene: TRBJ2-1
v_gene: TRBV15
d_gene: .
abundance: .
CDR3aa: CATSRGGGGDEQFF
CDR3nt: TGTGCCACCAGCAGAGGAGGGGGCGGGGATGAGCAGTTCTTC

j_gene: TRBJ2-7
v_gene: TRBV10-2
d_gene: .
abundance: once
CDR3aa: CASSPGGYEQYF
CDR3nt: TGCGCCAGCAGCCCGGGTGGGTACGAGCAGTACTTC

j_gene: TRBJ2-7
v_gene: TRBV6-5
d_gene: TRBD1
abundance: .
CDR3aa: CASSLDRAYEQYF
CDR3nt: TGTGCCAGCAGCTTGGACAGGGCCTACGAGCAGTACTTC

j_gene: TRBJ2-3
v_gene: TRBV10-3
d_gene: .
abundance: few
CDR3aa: CAIRIRTGGSRTSGVGDTQYF
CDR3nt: TGTGCCATCAGGATTCGGACAGGGGGCTCGCGGACTAGCGGAGTGGGAGATACGCAGTATTTT

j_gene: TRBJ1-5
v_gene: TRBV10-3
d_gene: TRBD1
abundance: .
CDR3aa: CAISESTGGGQPQHF
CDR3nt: TGTGCCATCAGTGAGTCGACAGGGGGCGGTCAGCCCCAGCATTTT

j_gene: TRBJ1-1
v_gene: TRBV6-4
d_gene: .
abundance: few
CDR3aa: CASSRQYRDTEAFF
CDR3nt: TGTGCCAGCAGCAGACAATACAGGGACACTGAAGCTTTCTTT

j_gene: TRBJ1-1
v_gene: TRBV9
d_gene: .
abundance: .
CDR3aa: CASSVVEGLNTEAFF
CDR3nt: TGTGCCAGCAGCGTAGTGGAGGGATTGAACACTGAAGCTTTCTTT

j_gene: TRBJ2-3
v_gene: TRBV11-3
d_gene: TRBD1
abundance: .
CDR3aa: CASSAAGQGADTQYF
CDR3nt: TGTGCCAGCAGCGCCGCCGGACAGGGGGCAGATACGCAGTATTTT

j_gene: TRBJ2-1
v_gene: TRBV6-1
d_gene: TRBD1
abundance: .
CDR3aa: CASSAQRTGSDEQFF
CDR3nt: TGTGCCAGCAGCGCACAAAGGACAGGGAGCGATGAGCAGTTCTTC

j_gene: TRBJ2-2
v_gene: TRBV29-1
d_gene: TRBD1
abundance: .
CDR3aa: CSVVTGQTNTGELFF
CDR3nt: TGCAGCGTTGTCACGGGACAGACGAACACCGGGGAGCTGTTTTTT

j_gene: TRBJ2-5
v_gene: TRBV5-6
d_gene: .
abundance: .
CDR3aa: CASSLLMAGRGSQETQYF
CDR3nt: TGTGCCAGCAGCTTGTTGATGGCCGGACGGGGGTCCCAAGAGACCCAGTACTTC

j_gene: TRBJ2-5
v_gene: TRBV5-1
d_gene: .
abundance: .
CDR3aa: CASSLSIQETQYF
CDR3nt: TGCGCCAGCAGCTTGTCCATCCAAGAGACCCAGTACTTC

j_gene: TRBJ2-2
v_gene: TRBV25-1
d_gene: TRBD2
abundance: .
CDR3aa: CASSTGLAGGTGELFF
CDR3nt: TGTGCCAGCAGTACGGGACTAGCGGGAGGCACCGGGGAGCTGTTTTTT

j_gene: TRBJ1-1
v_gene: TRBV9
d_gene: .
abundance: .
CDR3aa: CASSPRRVDTEAFF
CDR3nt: TGTGCCAGCAGCCCGAGGAGGGTGGACACTGAAGCTTTCTTT

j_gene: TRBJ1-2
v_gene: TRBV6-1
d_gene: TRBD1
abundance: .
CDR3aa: CASSDTGGKDYGYTF
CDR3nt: TGTGCCAGCAGTGACACAGGGGGCAAGGACTATGGCTACACCTTC

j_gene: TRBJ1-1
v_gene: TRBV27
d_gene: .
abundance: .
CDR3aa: CASSLFRGTEAFF
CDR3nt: TGTGCCAGCAGTTTATTCAGGGGCACTGAAGCTTTCTTT

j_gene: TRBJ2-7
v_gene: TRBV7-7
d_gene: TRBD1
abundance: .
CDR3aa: CASSPGAGGDYEQYF
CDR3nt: TGTGCCAGCAGCCCCGGAGCAGGGGGCGACTACGAGCAGTACTTC

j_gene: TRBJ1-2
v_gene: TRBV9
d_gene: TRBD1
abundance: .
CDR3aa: CASSLRQGWPGYTF
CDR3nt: TGTGCCAGCAGCCTACGACAGGGATGGCCAGGCTACACCTTC

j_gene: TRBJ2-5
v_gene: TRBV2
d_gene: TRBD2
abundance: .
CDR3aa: CASSEMVGGTIGETQYF
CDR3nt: TGTGCCAGCAGTGAAATGGTGGGAGGGACCATCGGTGAGACCCAGTACTTC

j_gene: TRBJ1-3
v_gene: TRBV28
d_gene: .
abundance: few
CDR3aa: CASSLPPGNTIYF
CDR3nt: TGTGCCAGCAGCCTCCCACCCGGGAACACCATATATTTT

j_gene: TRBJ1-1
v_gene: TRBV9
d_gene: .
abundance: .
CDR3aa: CASSVELRNTEAFF
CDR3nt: TGTGCCAGCAGCGTAGAGTTGAGGAACACTGAAGCTTTCTTT

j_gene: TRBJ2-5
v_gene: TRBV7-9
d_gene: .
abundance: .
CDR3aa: CASSFLSGAQETQYF
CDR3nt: TGTGCCAGCAGCTTTCTTTCAGGGGCCCAAGAGACCCAGTACTTC

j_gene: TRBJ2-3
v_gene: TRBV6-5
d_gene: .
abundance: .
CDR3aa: CASSYMRGRGTDTQYF
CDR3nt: TGTGCCAGCAGTTACATGCGAGGCCGAGGCACAGATACGCAGTATTTT

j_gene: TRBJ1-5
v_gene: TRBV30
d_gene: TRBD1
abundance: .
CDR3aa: CAWSPTGDQPQHF
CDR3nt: TGTGCCTGGAGTCCCACAGGGGATCAGCCCCAGCATTTT

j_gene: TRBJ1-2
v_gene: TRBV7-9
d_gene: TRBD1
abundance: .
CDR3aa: CASWDSDGYTF
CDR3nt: TGTGCCAGCTGGGACAGCGATGGCTACACCTTC

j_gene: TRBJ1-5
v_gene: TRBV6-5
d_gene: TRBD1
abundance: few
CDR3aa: CASRGTANQPQHF
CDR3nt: TGTGCCAGCAGAGGGACAGCCAATCAGCCCCAGCATTTT

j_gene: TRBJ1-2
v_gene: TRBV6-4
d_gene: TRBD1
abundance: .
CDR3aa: CASSETNRQGPNGYTF
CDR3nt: TGTGCCAGCAGTGAAACCAATCGACAGGGACCGAACGGCTACACCTTC

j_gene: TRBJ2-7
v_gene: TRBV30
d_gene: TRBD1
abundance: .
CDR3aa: CAWNPPEQGVRLEQYF
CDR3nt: TGTGCCTGGAACCCCCCGGAACAGGGGGTCCGGCTGGAGCAGTACTTC

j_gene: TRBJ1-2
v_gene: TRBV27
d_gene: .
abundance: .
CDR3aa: CASSLTGNYGYTF
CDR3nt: TGTGCCAGCAGTTTAACAGGAAACTATGGCTACACCTTC

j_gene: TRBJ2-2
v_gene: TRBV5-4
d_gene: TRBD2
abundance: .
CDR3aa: CASSPKGTSGVTGELFF
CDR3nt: TGTGCCAGCAGCCCAAAGGGGACTAGCGGCGTCACCGGGGAGCTGTTTTTT

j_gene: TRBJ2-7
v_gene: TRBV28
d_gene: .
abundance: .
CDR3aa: CASSLGRYEQYF
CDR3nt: TGTGCCAGCAGTTTGGGCCGGTACGAGCAGTACTTC

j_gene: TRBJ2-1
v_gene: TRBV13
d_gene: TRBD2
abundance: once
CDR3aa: CASSLGSRARGLAGGFSRYNEQFF
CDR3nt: TGTGCCAGCAGCTTAGGGTCGCGGGCCCGGGGACTAGCGGGGGGGTTCTCCCGGTACAATGAGCAGTTCTTC